Many counts were recorded for the clone carrying this T cell receptor beta chain. Its antigen is not known. Trimming removed 7 bases from V and 2 bases from J, with 8 bases in between. The germline V gene encodes CDR1 SQVTM and CDR2 ANQGSEA. CDR3 length equals 11 residues. Repertoires were generated with immunoSEQ multiplex PCR, while TCRdb's copy carries only in-frame clones and drops some. The table records tens of thousands of clones without singletons, the ten largest covering more than 2%. The data originate from a study of T cells after posttransplantation cyclophosphamide. Study findings and constraints: Donor-recipient repertoire similarity was low at 1-2 months, rising over year one. After PTCy, TRB diversity resembled that of CNI/methotrexate controls. Blood and skin or GI T cell repertoires showed limited TRB overlap.

The sequencing sample was made of PBMCs. The sequence was collected from a middle-aged man in good health, CMV-negative, and a related stem cell transplant donor. This chain joins TRBV29-1 and TRBJ1-2, with D perhaps matching TRBD1 (5 bases). The CDR3 DNA follows: TGCAGCGGGGAGGGGAACTATGGCTACACCTTC. Translating it yields CSGEGNYGYTF.